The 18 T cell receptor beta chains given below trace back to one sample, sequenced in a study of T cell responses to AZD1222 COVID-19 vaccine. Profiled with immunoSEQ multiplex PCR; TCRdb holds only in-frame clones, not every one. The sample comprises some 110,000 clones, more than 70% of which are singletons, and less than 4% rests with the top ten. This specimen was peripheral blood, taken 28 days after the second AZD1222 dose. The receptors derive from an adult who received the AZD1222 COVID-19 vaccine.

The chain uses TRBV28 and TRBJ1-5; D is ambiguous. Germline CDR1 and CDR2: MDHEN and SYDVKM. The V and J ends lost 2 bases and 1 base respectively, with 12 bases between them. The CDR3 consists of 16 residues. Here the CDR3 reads CASSLVVRISNQPQHF. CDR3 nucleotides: TGTGCCAGCAGTTTAGTTGTCAGGATAAGCAATCAGCCCCAGCATTTT. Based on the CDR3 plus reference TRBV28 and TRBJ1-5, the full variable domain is DVKVTQSSRYLVKRTGEKVFLECVQDMDHENMFWYRQDPGLGLRLIYFSYDVKMKEKGDIPEGYSVSREKKERFSLILESASTNQTSMYLCASSLVVRISNQPQHFGDGTRLSIL.

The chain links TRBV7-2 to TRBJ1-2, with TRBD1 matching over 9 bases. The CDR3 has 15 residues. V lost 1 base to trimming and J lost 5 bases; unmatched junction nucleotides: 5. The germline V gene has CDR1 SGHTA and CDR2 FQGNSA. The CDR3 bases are TGTGCCAGCAGCTTAGTGGACAGGGGTGGGTATGGCTACACCTTC. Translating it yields CASSLVDRGGYGYTF.

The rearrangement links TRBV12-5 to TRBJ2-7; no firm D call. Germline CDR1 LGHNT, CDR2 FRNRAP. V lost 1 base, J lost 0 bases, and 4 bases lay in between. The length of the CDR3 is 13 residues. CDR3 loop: CASGLGHSYEQYF. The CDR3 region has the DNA TGTGCTAGTGGTTTGGGACACTCCTACGAGCAGTACTTC.

CDR3 in DNA: TGTGCCAGCAGCCTCCGGAGAGGGCTAAAAGCTTTCTTT. Its translation is CASSLRRGLKAFF. V is TRBV7-2 and J is TRBJ1-1; D call uncertain. The CDR3 runs 13 residues. V was pared by 5 bases and J by 9 bases, with 16 bases between. CDR1 and CDR2 from the germline V gene are SGHTA and FQGNSA.

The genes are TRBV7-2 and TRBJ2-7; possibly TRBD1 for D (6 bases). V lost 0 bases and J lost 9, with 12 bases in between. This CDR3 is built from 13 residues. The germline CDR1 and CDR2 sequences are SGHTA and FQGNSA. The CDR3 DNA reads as TGTGCCAGCAGCTTAGCGCGATTGACAGGGCAGTACTTC. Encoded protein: CASSLARLTGQYF.

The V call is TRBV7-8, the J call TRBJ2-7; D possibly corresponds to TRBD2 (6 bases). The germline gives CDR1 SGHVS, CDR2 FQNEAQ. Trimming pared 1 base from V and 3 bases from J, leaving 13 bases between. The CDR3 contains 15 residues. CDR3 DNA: TGTGCCAGCAGCTTAGGAGCGACTAGTAGCTACGAGCAGTACTTC. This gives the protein CASSLGATSSYEQYF.

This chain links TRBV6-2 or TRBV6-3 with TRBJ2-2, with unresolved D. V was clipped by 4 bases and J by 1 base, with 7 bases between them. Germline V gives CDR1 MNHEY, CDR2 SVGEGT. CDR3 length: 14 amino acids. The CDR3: CASSFPGNTGELFF. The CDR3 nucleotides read TGTGCCAGCAGTTTCCCCGGGAACACCGGGGAGCTGTTTTTT.

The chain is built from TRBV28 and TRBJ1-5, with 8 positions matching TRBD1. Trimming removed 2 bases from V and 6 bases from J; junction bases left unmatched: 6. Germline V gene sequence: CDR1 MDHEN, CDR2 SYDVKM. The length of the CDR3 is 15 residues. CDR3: CASSLGQGWGQPQHF. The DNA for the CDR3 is TGTGCCAGCAGTTTAGGACAGGGATGGGGTCAGCCCCAGCATTTT.

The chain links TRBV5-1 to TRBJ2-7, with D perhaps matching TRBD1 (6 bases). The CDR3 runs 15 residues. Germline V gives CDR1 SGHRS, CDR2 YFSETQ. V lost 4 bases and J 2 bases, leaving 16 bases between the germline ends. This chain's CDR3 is CASSPYRDIAYEQYF. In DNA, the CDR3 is TGCGCCAGCAGCCCATACCGGGACATTGCCTACGAGCAGTACTTC.

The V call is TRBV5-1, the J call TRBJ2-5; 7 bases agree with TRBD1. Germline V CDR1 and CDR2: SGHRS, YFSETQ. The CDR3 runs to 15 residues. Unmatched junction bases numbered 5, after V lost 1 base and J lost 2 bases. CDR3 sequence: CASSLMGQTQETQYF. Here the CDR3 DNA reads TGCGCCAGCAGCTTGATGGGACAGACACAAGAGACCCAGTACTTC. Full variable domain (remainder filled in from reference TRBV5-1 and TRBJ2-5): KAGVTQTPRYLIKTRGQQVTLSCSPISGHRSVSWYQQTPGQGLQFLFEYFSETQRNKGNFPGRFSGRQFSNSRSEMNVSTLELGDSALYLCASSLMGQTQETQYFGPGTRLLVL.

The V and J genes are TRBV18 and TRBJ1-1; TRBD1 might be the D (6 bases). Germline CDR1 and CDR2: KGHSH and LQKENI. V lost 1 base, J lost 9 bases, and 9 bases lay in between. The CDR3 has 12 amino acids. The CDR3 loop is CASSPRGAQAFF. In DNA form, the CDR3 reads TGTGCCAGCTCACCACGGGGGGCTCAAGCTTTCTTT.

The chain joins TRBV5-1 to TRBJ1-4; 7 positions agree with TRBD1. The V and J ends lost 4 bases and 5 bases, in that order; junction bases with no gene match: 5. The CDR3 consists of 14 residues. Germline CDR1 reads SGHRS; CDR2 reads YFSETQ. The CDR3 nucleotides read TGCGCCAGCAGCCCGACAGGGCTAAATGAAAAACTGTTTTTT. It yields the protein CASSPTGLNEKLFF.

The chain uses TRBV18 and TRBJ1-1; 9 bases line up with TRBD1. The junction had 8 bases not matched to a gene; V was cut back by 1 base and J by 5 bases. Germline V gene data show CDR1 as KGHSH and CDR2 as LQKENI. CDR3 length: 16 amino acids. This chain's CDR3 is CASSPLSQGAWTEAFF. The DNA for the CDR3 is TGTGCCAGCTCACCACTATCACAGGGGGCATGGACTGAAGCTTTCTTT.

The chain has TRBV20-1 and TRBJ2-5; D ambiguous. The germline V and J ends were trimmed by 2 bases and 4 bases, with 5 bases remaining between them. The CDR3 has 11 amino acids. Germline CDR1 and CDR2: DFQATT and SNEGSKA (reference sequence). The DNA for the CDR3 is TGCAGTGCTAGACTCCCAGAGACCCAGTACTTC. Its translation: CSARLPETQYF.

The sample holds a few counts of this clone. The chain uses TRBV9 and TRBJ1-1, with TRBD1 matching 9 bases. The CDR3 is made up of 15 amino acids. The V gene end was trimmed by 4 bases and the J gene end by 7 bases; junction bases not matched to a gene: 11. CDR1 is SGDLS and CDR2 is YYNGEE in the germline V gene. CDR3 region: CASSPQTGQGGEAFF. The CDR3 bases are TGTGCCAGCAGCCCTCAGACGGGACAGGGAGGTGAAGCTTTCTTT.

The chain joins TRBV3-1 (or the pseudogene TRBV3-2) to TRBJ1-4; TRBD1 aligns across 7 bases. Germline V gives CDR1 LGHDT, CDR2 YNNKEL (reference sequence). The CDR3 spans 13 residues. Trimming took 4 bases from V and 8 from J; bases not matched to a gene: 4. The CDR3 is CASSRQGREKLFF. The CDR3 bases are TGTGCCAGCAGCCGACAGGGAAGAGAAAAACTGTTTTTT.

The CDR3 nucleotides read TGTGCCAGCAGTTCGCCACCAAGGACCGCTTATGGCTACACCTTC. Its protein is CASSSPPRTAYGYTF. The V and J genes are TRBV28 and TRBJ1-2; no clear D. V lost 4 bases and J 5 bases, leaving 17 bases between the germline ends. This CDR3 spans 15 amino acids. Germline CDR1 and CDR2: MDHEN and SYDVKM.

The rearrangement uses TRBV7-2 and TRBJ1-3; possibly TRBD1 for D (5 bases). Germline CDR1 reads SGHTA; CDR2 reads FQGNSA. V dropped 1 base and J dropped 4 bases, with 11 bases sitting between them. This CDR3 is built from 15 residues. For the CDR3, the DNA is TGTGCCAGCAGCTTAGGTCCAGGGCAAGGAAACACCATATATTTT. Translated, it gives CASSLGPGQGNTIYF.